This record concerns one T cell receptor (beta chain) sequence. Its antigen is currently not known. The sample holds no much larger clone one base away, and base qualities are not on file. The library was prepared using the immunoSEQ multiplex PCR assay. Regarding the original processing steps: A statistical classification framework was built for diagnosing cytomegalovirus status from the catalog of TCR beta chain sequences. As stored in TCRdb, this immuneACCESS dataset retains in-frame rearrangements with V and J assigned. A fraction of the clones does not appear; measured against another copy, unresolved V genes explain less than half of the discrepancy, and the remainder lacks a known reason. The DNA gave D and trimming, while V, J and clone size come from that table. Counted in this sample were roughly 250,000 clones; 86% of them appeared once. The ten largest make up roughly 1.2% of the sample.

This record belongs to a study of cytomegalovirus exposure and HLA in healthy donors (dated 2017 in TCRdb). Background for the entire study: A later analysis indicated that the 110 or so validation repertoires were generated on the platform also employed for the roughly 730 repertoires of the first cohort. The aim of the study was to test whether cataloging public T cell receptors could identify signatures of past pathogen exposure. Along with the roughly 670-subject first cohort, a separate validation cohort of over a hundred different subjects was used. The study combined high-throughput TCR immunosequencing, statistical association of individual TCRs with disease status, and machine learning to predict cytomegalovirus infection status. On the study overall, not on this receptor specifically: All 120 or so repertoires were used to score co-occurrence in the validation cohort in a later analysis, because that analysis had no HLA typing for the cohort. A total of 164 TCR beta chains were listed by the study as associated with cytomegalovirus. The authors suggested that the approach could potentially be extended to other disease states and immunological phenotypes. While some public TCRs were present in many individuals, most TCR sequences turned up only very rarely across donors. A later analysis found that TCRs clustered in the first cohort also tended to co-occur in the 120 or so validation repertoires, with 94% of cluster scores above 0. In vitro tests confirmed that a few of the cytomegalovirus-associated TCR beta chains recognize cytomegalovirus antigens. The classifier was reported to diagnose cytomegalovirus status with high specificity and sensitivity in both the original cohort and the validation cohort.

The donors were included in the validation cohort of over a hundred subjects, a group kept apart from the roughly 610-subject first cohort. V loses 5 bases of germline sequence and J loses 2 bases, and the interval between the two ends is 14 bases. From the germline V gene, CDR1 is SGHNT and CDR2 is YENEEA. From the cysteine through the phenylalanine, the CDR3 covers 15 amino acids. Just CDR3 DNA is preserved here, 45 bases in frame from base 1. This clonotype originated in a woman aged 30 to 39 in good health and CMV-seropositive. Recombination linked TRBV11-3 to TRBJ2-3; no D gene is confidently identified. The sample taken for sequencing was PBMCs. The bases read TGTGCCAGCAGCCCCCGACTTCTGAACACAGATACGCAGTATTTT. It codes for CASSPRLLNTDTQYF. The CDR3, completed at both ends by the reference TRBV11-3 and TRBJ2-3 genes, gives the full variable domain EAGVVQSPRYKIIEKKQPVAFWCNPISGHNTLYWYLQNLGQGPELLIRYENEEAVDDSQLPKDRFSAERLKGVDSTLKIQPAELGDSAVYLCASSPRLLNTDTQYFGPGTRLTVL.